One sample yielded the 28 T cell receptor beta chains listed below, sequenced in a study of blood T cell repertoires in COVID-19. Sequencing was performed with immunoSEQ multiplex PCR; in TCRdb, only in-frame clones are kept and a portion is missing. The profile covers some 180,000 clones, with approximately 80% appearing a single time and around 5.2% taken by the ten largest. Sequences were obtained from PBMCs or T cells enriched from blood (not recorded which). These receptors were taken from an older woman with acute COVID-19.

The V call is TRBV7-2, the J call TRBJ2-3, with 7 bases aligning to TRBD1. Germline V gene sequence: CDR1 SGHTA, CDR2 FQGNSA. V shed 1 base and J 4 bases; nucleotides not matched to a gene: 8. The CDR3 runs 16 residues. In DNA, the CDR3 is TGTGCCAGCAGCTTAGGTGGGACAGCCTACCCAGATACGCAGTATTTT. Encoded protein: CASSLGGTAYPDTQYF.

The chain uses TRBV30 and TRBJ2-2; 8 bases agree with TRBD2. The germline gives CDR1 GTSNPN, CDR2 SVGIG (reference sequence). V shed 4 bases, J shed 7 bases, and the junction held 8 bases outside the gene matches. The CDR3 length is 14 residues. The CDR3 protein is CAWTGGRRSGELFF. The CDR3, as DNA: TGTGCCTGGACGGGGGGGAGGCGGAGCGGGGAGCTGTTTTTT.

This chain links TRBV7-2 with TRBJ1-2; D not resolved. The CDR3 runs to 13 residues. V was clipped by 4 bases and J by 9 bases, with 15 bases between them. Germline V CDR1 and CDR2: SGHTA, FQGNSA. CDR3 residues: CASSSDAEVSYTF. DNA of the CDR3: TGTGCCAGCAGCTCCGACGCAGAGGTGAGCTACACCTTC.

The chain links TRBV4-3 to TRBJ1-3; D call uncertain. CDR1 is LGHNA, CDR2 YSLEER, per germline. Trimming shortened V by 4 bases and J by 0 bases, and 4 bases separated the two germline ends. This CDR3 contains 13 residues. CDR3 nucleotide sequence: TGCGCCAGCAGCCCGGTCTCTGGAAACACCATATATTTT. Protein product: CASSPVSGNTIYF.

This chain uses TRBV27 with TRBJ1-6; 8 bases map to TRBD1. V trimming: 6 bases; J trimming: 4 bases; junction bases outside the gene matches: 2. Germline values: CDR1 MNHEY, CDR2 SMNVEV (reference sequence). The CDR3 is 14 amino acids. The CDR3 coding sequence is TGTGCCAGCAGAGGACAGGGATATAATTCACCCCTCCACTTT. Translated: CASRGQGYNSPLHF.

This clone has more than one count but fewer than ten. The CDR3 nucleotides read TGTGCCAGCAGCTTTAAGCAGGGGAGCTCGGGCTACACCTTC. Residues: CASSFKQGSSGYTF. The chain has TRBV5-6 and TRBJ1-2; tentatively, D is TRBD1 (6 bases). Germline-derived CDR1 and CDR2 are SGHDT and YYEEEE. There are 14 residues in the CDR3. V lost 2 bases and J lost 8, with 16 bases in between.

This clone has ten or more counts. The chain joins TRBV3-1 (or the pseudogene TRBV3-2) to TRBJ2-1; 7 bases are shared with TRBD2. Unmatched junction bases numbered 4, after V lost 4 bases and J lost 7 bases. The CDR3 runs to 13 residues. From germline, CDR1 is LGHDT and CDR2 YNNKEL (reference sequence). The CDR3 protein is CASSLSGPNEQFF. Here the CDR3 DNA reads TGTGCCAGCAGCCTTAGCGGGCCGAATGAGCAGTTCTTC.

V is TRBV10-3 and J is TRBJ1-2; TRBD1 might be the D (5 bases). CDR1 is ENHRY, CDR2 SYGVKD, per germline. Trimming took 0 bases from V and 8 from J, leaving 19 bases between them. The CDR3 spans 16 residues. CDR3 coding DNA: TGTGCCATCAGTGAGTCAATTTTGGGGGGTCGACGCGGCTACACCTTC. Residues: CAISESILGGRRGYTF.

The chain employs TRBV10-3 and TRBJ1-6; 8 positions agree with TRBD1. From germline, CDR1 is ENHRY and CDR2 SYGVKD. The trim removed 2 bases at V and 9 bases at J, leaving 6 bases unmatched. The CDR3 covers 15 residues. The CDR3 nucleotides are TGTGCCATCAGTGAGCACGGACAGGGCAGTTCACCCCTCCACTTT. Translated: CAISEHGQGSSPLHF.

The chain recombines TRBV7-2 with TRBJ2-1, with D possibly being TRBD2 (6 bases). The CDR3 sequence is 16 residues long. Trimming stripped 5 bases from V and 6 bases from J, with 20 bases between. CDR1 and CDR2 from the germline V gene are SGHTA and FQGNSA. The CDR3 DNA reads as TGTGCCAGCAGCGCCAGTTTTGGGGAGGCTTTCAATGAGCAGTTCTTC. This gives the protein CASSASFGEAFNEQFF.

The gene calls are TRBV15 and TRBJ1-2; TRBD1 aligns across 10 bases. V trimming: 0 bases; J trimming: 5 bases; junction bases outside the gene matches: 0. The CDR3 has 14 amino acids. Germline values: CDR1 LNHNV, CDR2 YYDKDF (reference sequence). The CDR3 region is CATSREGQGYGYTF. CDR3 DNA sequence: TGTGCCACCAGCAGAGAGGGACAGGGGTATGGCTACACCTTC. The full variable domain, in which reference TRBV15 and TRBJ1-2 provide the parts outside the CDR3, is DAMVIQNPRYQVTQFGKPVTLSCSQTLNHNVMYWYQQKSSQAPKLLFHYYDKDFNNEADTPDNFQSRRPNTSFCFLDIRSPGLGDTAMYLCATSREGQGYGYTFGSGTRLTVV.

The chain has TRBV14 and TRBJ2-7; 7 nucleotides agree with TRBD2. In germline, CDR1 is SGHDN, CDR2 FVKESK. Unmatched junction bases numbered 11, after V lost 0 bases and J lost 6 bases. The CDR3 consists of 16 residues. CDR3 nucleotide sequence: TGTGCCAGCAGCCAAGACTGGTCGGCGGGAGTTCGCGAGCAGTACTTC. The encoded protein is CASSQDWSAGVREQYF.

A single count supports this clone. The CDR3 DNA sequence: TGTGCCAGCAGCGGAACCTCAGACAGCCTACCTGAAGCTTTCTTT. Amino acids: CASSGTSDSLPEAFF. The rearrangement uses TRBV7-9 and TRBJ1-1, with D maybe TRBD1 (5 bases). The CDR3 length is 15 residues. Per germline, CDR1 SEHNR and CDR2 FQNEAQ (reference sequence). V gave up 5 bases and J gave up 6 bases, with 19 bases separating them.

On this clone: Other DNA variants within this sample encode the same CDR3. The chain's CDR3 is CASSATGTGNSPLHF. The CDR3 coding sequence is TGTGCCAGCAGCGCAACCGGGACAGGTAATTCACCCCTCCACTTT. The chain employs TRBV9 and TRBJ1-6; 8 bases are shared with TRBD1. This CDR3 region has 15 residues. Losses at the gene ends were 3 bases for V and 6 bases for J; bases not matched to a gene: 5. Germline V CDR1 and CDR2: SGDLS, YYNGEE. Based on the CDR3 plus reference TRBV9 and TRBJ1-6, the full variable domain is DSGVTQTPKHLITATGQRVTLRCSPRSGDLSVYWYQQSLDQGLQFLIQYYNGEERAKGNILERFSAQQFPDLHSELNLSSLELGDSALYFCASSATGTGNSPLHFGNGTRLTVT.

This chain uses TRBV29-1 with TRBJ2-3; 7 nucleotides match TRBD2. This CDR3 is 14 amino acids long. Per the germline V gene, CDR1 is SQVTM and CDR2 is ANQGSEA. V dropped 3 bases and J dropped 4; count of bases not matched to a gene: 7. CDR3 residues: CSVEGEGKADTQYF. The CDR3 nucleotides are TGCAGCGTTGAGGGGGAGGGGAAGGCAGATACGCAGTATTTT.

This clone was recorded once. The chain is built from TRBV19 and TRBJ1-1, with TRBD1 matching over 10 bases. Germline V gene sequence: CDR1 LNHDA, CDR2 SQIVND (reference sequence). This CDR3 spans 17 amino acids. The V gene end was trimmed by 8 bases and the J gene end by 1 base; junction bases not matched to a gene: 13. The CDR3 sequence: CASWDRGLPARNTEAFF. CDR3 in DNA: TGTGCCAGTTGGGACAGGGGACTCCCGGCACGGAACACTGAAGCTTTCTTT.

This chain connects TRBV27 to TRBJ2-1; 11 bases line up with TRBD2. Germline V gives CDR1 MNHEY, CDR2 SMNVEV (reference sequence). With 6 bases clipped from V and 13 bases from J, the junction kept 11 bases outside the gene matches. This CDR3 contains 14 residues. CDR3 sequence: CASSPATTSGGQFF. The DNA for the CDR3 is TGTGCCAGCAGCCCGGCGACTACTAGCGGGGGACAGTTCTTC.

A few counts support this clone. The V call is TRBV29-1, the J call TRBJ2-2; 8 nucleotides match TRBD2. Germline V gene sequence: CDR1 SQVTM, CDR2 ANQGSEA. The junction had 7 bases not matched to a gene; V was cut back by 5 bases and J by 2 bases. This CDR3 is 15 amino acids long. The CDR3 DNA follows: TGCAGCGTTCCGAGGAGCGGGAGTAACACCGGGGAGCTGTTTTTT. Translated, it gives CSVPRSGSNTGELFF.

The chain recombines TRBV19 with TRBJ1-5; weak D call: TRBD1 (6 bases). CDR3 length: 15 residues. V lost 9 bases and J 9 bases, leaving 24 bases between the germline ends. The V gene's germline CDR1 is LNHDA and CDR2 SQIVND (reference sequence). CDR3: CASTKRTVPHTPQHF. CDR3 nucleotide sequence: TGTGCCAGCACCAAACGGACAGTCCCCCATACGCCCCAGCATTTT.

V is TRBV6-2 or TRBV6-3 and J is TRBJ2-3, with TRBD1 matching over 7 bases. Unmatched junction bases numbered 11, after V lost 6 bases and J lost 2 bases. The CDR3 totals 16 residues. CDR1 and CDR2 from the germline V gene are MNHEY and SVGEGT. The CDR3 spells CASSAPSQGLTDTQYF. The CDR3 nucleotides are TGTGCCAGCAGCGCCCCCTCACAGGGGCTCACAGATACGCAGTATTTT.

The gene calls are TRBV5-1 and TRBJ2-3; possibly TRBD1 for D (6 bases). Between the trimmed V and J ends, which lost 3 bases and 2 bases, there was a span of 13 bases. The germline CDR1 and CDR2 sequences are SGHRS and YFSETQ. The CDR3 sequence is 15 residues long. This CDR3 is CASSSYRDATDTQYF. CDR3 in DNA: TGCGCCAGCAGCTCCTACAGGGACGCCACAGATACGCAGTATTTT. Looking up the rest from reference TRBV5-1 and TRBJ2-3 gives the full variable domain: KAGVTQTPRYLIKTRGQQVTLSCSPISGHRSVSWYQQTPGQGLQFLFEYFSETQRNKGNFPGRFSGRQFSNSRSEMNVSTLELGDSALYLCASSSYRDATDTQYFGPGTRLTVL.

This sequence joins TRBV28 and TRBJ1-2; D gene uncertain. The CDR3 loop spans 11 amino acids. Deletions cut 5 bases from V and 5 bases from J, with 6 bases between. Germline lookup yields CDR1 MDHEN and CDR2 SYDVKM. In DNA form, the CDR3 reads TGTGCCAGCAGTACGCGATATGGCTACACCTTC. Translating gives CASSTRYGYTF.

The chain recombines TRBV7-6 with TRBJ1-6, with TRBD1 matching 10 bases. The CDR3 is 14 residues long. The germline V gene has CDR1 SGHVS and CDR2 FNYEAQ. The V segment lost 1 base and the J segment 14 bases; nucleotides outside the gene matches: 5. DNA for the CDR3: TGTGCCAGCAGCTTAGGGGGGACAGGGGAGGCCCTCCACTTT. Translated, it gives CASSLGGTGEALHF. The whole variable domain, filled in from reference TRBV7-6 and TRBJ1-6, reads GAGVSQSPRYKVTKRGQDVALRCDPISGHVSLYWYRQALGQGPEFLTYFNYEAQQDKSGLPNDRFSAERPEGSISTLTIQRTEQRDSAMYRCASSLGGTGEALHFGNGTRLTVT.

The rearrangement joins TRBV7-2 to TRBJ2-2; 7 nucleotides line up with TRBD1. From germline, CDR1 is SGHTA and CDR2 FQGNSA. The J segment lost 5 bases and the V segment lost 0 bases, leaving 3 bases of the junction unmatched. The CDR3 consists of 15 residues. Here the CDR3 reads CASSLAGGGTGELFF. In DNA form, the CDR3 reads TGTGCCAGCAGCTTAGCAGGGGGCGGGACCGGGGAGCTGTTTTTT.

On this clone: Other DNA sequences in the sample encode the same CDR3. The CDR3 DNA sequence: TGTGCCAGCAGCTTAGCCACAGGGGTGGGATCACCCCTCCACTTT. Residues: CASSLATGVGSPLHF. The rearrangement links TRBV7-2 to TRBJ1-6, with TRBD1 identical over 7 bases. The CDR3 has 15 amino acids. Germline V gives CDR1 SGHTA, CDR2 FQGNSA. The trim removed 0 bases at V and 10 bases at J, leaving 6 bases unmatched.

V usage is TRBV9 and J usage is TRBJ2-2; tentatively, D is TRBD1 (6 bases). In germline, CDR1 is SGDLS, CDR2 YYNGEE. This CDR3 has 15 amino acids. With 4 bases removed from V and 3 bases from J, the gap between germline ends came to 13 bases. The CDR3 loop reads CASSPQGWHTGELFF. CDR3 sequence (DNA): TGTGCCAGCAGCCCTCAGGGGTGGCACACCGGGGAGCTGTTTTTT.

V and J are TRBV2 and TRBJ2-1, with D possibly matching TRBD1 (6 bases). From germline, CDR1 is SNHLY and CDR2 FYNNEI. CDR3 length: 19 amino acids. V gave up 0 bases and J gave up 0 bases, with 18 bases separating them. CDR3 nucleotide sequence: TGTGCCAGCAGTGAAGCGGGCTTAGGACAGTTCGACTCCTACAATGAGCAGTTCTTC. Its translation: CASSEAGLGQFDSYNEQFF.

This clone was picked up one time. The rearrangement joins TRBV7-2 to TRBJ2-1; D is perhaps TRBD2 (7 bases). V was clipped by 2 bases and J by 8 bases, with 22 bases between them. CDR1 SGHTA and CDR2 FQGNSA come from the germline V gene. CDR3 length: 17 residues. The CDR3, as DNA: TGTGCCAGCAGCTTAACCCACAGGGAGGGCATACGCGATGAGCAGTTCTTC. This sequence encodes CASSLTHREGIRDEQFF.